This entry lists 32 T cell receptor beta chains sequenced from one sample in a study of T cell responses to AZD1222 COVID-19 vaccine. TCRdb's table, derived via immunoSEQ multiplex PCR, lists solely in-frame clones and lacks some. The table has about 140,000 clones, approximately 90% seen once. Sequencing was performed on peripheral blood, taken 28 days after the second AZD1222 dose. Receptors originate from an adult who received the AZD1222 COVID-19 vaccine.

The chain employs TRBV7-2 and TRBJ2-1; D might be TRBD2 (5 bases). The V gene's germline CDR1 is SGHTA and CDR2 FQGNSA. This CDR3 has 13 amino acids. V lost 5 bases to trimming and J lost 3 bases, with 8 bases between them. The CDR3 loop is CASSRTSYNEQFF. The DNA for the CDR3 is TGTGCCAGCAGCCGTACTAGCTACAATGAGCAGTTCTTC.

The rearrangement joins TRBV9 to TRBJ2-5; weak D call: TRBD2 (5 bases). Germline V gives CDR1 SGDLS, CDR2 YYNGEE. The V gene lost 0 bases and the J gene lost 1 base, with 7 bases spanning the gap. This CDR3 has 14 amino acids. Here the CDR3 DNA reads TGTGCCAGCAGCGTAGGAGGGATCCAAGAGACCCAGTACTTC. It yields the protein CASSVGGIQETQYF.

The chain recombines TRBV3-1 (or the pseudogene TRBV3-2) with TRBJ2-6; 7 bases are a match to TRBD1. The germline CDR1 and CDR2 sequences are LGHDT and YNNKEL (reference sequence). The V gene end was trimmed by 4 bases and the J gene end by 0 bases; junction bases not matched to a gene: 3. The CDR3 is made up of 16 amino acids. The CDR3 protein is CASSRTGNSGANVLTF. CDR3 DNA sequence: TGTGCCAGCAGCCGGACAGGAAACTCTGGGGCCAACGTCCTGACTTTC.

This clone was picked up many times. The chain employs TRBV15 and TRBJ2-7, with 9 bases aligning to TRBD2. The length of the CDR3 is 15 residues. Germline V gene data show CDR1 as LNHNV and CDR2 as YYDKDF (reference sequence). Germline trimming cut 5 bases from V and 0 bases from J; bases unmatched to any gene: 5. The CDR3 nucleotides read TGTGCCACCAGCCGGACTAGCGATAGCTCCTACGAGCAGTACTTC. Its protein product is CATSRTSDSSYEQYF.

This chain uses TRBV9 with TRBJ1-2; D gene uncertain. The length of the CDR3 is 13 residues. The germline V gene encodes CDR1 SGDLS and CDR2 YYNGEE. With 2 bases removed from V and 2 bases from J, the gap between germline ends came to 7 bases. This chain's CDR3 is CASSVDPNYGYTF. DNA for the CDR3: TGTGCCAGCAGCGTCGACCCCAACTATGGCTACACCTTC.

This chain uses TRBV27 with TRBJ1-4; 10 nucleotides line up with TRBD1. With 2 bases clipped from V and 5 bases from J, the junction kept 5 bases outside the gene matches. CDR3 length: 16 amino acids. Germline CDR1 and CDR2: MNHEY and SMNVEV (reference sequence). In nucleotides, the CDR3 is TGTGCCAGCAGTTTACTGACAGGGGGCGCGAATGAAAAACTGTTTTTT. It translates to CASSLLTGGANEKLFF.

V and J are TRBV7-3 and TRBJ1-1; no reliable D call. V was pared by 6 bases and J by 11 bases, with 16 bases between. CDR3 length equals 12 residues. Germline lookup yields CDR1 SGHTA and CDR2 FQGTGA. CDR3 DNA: TGTGCCAGCAGTCAAGCGACAAAGCGGGCTTTCTTT. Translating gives CASSQATKRAFF.

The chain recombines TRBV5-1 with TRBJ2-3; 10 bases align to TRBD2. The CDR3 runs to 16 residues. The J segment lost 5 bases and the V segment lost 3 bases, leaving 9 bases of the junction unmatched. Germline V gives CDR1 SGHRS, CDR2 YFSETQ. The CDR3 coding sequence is TGCGCCAGCAGCTCAACAGCGGGGGGGCCTCTAGATACGCAGTATTTT. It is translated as CASSSTAGGPLDTQYF.

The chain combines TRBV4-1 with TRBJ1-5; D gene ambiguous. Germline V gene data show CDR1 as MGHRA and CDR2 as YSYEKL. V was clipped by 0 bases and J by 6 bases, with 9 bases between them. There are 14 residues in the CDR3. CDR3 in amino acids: CASSQEEFSQPQHF. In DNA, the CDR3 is TGCGCCAGCAGCCAAGAGGAGTTCAGTCAGCCCCAGCATTTT.

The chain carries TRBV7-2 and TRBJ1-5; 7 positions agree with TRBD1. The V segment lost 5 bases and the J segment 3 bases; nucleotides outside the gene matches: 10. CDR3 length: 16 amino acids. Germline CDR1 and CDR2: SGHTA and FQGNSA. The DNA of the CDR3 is TGTGCCAGCAGCCCGATGCCGGGACAGATCAATCAGCCCCAGCATTTT. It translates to CASSPMPGQINQPQHF.

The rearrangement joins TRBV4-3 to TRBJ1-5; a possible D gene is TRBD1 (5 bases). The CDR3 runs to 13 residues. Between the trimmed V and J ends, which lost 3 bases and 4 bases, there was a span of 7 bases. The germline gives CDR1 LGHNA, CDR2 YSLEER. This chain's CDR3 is CASSQGENQPQHF. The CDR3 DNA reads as TGCGCCAGCAGCCAGGGGGAGAATCAGCCCCAGCATTTT.

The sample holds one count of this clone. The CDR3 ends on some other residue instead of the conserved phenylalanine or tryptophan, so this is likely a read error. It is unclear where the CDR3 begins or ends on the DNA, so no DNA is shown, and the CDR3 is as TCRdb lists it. The CDR3 sequence: CANLERPPAG. The V and J genes are TRBV12-3 or TRBV12-4 and TRBJ1-3. The CDR3 spans 10 residues, counting both ends.

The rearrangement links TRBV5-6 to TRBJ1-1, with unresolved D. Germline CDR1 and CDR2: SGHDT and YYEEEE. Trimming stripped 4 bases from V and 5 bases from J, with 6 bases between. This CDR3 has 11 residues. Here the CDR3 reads CASSRKTEAFF. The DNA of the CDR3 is TGTGCCAGCAGCAGAAAAACTGAAGCTTTCTTT.

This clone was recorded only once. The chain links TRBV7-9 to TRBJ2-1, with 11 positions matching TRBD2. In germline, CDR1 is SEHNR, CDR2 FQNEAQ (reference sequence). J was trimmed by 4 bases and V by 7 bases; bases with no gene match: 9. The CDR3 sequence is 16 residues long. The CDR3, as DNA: TGTGCCAGCACCCCGGGGGGACTAGCGGTTTACAATGAGCAGTTCTTC. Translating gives CASTPGGLAVYNEQFF.

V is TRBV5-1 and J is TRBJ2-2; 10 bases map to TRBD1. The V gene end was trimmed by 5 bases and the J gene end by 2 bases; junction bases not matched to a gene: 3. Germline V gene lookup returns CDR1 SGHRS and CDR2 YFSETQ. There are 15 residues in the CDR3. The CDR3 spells CASSWDRGNTGELFF. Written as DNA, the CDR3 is TGCGCCAGCAGTTGGGACAGGGGCAACACCGGGGAGCTGTTTTTT.

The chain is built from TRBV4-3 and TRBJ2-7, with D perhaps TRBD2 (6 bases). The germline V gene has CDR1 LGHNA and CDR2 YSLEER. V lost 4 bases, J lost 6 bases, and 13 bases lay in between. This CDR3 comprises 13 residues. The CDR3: CASSPGGIGEQYF. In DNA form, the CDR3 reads TGCGCCAGCAGCCCCGGAGGGATCGGCGAGCAGTACTTC.

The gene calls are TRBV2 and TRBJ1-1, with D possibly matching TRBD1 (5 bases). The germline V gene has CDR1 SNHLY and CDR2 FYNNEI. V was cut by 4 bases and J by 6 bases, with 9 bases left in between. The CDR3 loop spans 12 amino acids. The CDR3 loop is CASSGQTAEAFF. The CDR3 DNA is TGTGCCAGCAGTGGACAGACGGCTGAAGCTTTCTTT. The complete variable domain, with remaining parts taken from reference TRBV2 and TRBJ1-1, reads EPEVTQTPSHQVTQMGQEVILRCVPISNHLYFYWYRQILGQKVEFLVSFYNNEISEKSEIFDDQFSVERPDGSNFTLKIRSTKLEDSAMYFCASSGQTAEAFFGQGTRLTVV.

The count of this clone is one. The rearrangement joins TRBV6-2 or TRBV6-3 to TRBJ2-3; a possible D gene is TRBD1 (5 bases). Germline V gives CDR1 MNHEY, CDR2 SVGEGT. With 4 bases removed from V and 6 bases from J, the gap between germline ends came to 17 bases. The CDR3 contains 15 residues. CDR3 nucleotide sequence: TGTGCCAGCAGTTCCCCCAGGGAATCGGTGGATACGCAGTATTTT. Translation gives CASSSPRESVDTQYF.

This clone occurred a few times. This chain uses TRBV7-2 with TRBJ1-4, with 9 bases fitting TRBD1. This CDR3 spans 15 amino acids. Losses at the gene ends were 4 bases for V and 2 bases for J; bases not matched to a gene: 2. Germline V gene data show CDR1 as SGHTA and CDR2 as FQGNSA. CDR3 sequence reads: CASSSTGGTNEKLFF. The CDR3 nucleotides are TGTGCCAGCAGCTCGACAGGGGGGACTAATGAAAAACTGTTTTTT.

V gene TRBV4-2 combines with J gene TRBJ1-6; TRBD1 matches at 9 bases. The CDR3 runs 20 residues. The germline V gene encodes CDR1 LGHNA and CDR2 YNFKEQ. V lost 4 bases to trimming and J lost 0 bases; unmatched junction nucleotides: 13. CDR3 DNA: TGTGCCAGCAGCCCGCGGGGGGACAGGGCTTACAGCTCCTATAATTCACCCCTCCACTTT. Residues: CASSPRGDRAYSSYNSPLHF.

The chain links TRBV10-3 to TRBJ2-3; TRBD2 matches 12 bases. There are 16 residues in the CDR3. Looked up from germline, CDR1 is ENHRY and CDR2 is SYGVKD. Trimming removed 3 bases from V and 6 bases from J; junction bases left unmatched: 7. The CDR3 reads CAISEASGGALDTQYF. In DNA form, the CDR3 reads TGTGCCATCAGTGAAGCTAGCGGGGGGGCTTTGGATACGCAGTATTTT.

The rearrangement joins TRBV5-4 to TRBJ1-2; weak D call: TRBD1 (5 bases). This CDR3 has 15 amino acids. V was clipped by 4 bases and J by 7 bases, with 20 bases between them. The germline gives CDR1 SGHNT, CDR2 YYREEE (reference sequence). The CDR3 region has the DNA TGTGCCAGCAGCCTCACCGGGGCGAGGGGCGCTGGCTACACCTTC. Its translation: CASSLTGARGAGYTF.

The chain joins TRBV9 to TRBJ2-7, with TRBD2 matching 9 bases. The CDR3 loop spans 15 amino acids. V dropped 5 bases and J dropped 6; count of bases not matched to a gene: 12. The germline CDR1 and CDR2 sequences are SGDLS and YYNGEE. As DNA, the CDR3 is TGTGCCAGCAGTGTTTCCGGGACTAGCAATGGCGAGCAGTACTTC. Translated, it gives CASSVSGTSNGEQYF.

The CDR3 DNA follows: TGTGCCAGCAGCTTAACGGAGGGCGCCGAGCAGTACTTC. Translating gives CASSLTEGAEQYF. This sequence joins TRBV7-3 and TRBJ2-7; tentatively, D is TRBD2 (6 bases). This CDR3 has 13 residues. Trimming left V 0 bases short and J 6 bases short, with 9 bases between. CDR1 and CDR2 (germline): SGHTA, FQGTGA.

The CDR3 bases are TGTGCCAGCAGCCCGTGGACAGGGCTCTACGAGCAGTACTTC. It is translated as CASSPWTGLYEQYF. V and J are TRBV7-6 and TRBJ2-7; TRBD1 agrees at 8 bases. V was pared by 5 bases and J by 3 bases, with 6 bases of the junction left unmatched. The CDR3 is made up of 14 amino acids. Looked up from germline, CDR1 is SGHVS and CDR2 is FNYEAQ.

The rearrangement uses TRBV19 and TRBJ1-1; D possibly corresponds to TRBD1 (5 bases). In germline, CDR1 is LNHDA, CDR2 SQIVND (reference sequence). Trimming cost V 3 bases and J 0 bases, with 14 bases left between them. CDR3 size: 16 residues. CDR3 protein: CASSMGTGPMNTEAFF. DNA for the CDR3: TGTGCCAGTAGTATGGGGACCGGGCCAATGAACACTGAAGCTTTCTTT. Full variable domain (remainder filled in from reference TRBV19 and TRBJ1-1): DGGITQSPKYLFRKEGQNVTLSCEQNLNHDAMYWYRQDPGQGLRLIYYSQIVNDFQKGDIAEGYSVSREKKESFPLTVTSAQKNPTAFYLCASSMGTGPMNTEAFFGQGTRLTVV.

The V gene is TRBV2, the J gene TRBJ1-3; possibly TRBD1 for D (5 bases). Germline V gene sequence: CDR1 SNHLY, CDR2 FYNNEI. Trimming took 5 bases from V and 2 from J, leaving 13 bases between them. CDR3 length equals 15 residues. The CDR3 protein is CASSPGLSPGNTIYF. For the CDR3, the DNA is TGTGCCAGCAGTCCGGGACTCTCGCCTGGAAACACCATATATTTT. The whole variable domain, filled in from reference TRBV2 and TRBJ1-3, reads EPEVTQTPSHQVTQMGQEVILRCVPISNHLYFYWYRQILGQKVEFLVSFYNNEISEKSEIFDDQFSVERPDGSNFTLKIRSTKLEDSAMYFCASSPGLSPGNTIYFGEGSWLTVV.

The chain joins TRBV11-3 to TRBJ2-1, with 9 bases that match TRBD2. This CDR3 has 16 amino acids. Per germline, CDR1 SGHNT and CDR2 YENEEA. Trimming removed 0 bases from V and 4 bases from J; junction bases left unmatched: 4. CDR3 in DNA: TGTGCCAGCAGCTTAGATCGAGCGGGAGGTTACAATGAGCAGTTCTTC. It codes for CASSLDRAGGYNEQFF. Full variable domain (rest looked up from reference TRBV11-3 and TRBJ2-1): EAGVVQSPRYKIIEKKQPVAFWCNPISGHNTLYWYLQNLGQGPELLIRYENEEAVDDSQLPKDRFSAERLKGVDSTLKIQPAELGDSAVYLCASSLDRAGGYNEQFFGPGTRLTVL.

The CDR3 DNA follows: TGTGCCAGCAGCCCCTACGGGTACACTGAAGCTTTCTTT. Amino acids: CASSPYGYTEAFF. The chain recombines TRBV6-5 with TRBJ1-1; no firm D call. Per the germline V gene, CDR1 is MNHEY and CDR2 is SVGAGI. The ends were cut back, 6 bases at V and 3 bases at J, with 11 bases in the middle. The CDR3 contains 13 residues.

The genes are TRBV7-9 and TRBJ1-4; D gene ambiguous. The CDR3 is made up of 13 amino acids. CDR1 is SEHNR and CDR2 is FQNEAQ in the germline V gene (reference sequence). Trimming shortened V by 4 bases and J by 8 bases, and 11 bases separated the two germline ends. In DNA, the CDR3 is TGTGCCAGCAGCTCCCTAATCGGGGAAAAACTGTTTTTT. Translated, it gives CASSSLIGEKLFF. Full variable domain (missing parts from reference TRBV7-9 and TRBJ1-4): DTGVSQNPRHKITKRGQNVTFRCDPISEHNRLYWYRQTLGQGPEFLTYFQNEAQLEKSRLLSDRFSAERPKGSFSTLEIQRTEQGDSAMYLCASSSLIGEKLFFGSGTQLSVL.

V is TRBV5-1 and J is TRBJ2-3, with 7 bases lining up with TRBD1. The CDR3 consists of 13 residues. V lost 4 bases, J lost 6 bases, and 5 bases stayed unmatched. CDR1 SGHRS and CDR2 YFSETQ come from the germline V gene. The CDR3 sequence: CASSLGTADTQYF. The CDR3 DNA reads TGCGCCAGCAGCCTCGGGACAGCGGATACGCAGTATTTT.

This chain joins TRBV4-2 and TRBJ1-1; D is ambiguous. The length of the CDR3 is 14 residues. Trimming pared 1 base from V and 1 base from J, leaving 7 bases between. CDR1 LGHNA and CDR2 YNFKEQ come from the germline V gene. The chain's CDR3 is CASSQGTRNTEAFF. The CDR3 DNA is TGTGCCAGCAGCCAAGGGACCAGGAACACTGAAGCTTTCTTT.